This T cell receptor beta chain emerged from a study of CD8 T cells in Susac syndrome. A quantity of about 0.5 to 1 ug RNA underwent reverse transcription using random hexamers. Each CDR3 protein gets one entry after TCRdb re-called the immunoSEQ multiplex PCR reads with MiXCR. Of 95,000 to 150,000 distinct CDR3 sequences listed, about 95% were seen once; the top ten hold roughly 0.29%. This clonotype came up once. V lost 5 bases and J lost 5, with 24 bases in between. Germline CDR1 and CDR2: GTSNPN and SVGIG (reference sequence). This CDR3 has 16 amino acids. The rearrangement links TRBV30 to TRBJ1-1; D is undetermined. The receptor was isolated from a human donor with Susac syndrome. What was sequenced was CD8+ T cells from PBMCs. Here the CDR3 DNA reads TGTGCCTGGGGAGTTACCAAGACACCCAGTGGGACTGAAGCTTTCTTT. It codes for CAWGVTKTPSGTEAFF.